This T cell receptor beta chain was identified in a study of T-cell reconstitution after alpha-beta-depleted transplantation in children. With 0 bases removed from V and 7 bases from J, the gap between germline ends came to 10 bases. The CDR3 totals 14 residues. CDR1 MNHEY and CDR2 SVGAGI come from the germline V gene. Study-wide results and caveats: A year had passed since transplant, and T-cell counts and diversity by then came mostly from newly produced T cells. Roughly two months post-transplant, alpha-beta T cells reportedly originated from several hundred graft clones that had expanded. Surviving recipient T cells and thymic progenitors produced the high day-60 TCRbeta diversity seen in some patients.

As it was prepared, the TCRbeta library received unique molecular identifiers. TCRdb reprocessed the PCR reads with MiXCR, giving one entry per CDR3 protein. In the table there are 200,000 to 250,000 distinct CDR3 sequences, approximately 7% of which are singletons. The table lists this clonotype with a few counts. Antigen unknown. This TCR was sampled from a boy younger than 10 with acute lymphoblastic leukemia, due to receive a stem cell transplant. The chain links TRBV6-5 to TRBJ2-1; D is uncertain. This sample comprised PBMCs, obtained before TCRalphabeta/CD19-depleted stem cell transplant. The CDR3 coding sequence is TGTGCCAGCAGTTACTCGACCGCTGCTAATGAGCAGTTCTTC. Translation gives CASSYSTAANEQFF.